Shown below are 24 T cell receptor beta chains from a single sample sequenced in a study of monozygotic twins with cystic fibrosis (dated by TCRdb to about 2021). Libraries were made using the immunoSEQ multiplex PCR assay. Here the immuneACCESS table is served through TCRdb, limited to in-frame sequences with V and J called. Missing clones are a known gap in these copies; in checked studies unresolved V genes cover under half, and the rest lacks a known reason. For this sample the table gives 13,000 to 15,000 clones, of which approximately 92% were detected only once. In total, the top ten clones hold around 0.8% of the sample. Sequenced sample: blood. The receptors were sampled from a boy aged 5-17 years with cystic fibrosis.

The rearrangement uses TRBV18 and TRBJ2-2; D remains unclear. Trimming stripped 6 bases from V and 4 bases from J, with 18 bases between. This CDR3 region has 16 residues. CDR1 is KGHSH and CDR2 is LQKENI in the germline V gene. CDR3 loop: CASSDRVVKITGELFF. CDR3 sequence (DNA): TGTGCCAGCTCCGATCGGGTGGTAAAAATCACCGGGGAGCTGTTTTTT.

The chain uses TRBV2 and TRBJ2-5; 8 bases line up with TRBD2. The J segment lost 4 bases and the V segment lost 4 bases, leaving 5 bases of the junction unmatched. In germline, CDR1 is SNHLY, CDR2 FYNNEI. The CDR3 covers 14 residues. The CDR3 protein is CASSARGGGETQYF. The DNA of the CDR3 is TGTGCCAGCAGTGCCCGGGGGGGAGGAGAGACCCAGTACTTC.

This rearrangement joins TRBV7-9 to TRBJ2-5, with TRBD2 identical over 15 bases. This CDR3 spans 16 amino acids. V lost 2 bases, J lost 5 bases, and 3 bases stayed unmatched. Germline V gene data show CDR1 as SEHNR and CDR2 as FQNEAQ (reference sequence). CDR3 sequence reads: CASSLSGTSGGETQYF. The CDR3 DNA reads TGTGCCAGCAGCTTATCGGGGACTAGCGGGGGGGAGACCCAGTACTTC.

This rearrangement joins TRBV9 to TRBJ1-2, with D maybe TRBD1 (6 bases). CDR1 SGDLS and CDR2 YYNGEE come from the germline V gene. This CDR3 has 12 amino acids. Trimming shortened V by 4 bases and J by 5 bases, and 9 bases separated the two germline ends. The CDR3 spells CASSTGQYGYTF. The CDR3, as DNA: TGTGCCAGCAGCACCGGACAGTATGGCTACACCTTC.

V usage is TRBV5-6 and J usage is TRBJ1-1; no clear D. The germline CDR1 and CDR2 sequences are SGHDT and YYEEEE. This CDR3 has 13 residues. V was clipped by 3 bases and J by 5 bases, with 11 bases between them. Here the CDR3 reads CASSSGRATEAFF. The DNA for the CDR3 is TGTGCCAGCAGCTCGGGTAGGGCAACTGAAGCTTTCTTT.

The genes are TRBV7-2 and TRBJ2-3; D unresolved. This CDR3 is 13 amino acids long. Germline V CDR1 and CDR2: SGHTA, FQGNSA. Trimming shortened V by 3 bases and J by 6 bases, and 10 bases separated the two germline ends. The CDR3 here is CASSFVDSDTQYF. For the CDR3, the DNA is TGTGCCAGCAGCTTCGTTGATTCCGATACGCAGTATTTT.

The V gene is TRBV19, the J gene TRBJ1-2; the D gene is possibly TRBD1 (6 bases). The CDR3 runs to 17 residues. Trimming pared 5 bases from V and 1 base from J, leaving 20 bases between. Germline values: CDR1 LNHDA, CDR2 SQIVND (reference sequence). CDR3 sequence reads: CASSPSRQVYLNYGYTF. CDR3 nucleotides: TGTGCCAGTAGTCCCTCACGACAGGTCTATCTTAACTATGGCTACACCTTC.

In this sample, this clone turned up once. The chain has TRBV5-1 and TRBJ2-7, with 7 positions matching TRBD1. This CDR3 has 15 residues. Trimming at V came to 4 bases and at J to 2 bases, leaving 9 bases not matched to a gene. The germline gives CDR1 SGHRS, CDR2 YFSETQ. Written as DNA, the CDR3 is TGCGCCAGCAGCGATTCGGGGACAGCCACCTACGAGCAGTACTTC. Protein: CASSDSGTATYEQYF.

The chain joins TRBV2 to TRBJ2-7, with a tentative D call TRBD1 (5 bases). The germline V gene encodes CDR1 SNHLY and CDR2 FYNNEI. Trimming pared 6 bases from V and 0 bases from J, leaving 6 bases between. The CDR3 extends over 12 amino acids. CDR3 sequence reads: CASRDNSYEQYF. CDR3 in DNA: TGTGCCAGCAGGGACAACTCCTACGAGCAGTACTTC.

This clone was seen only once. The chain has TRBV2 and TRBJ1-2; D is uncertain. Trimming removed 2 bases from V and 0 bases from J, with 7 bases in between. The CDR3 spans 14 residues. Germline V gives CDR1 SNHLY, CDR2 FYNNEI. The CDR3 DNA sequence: TGTGCCAGCAGTGAATCCACAGCTAACTATGGCTACACCTTC. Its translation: CASSESTANYGYTF.

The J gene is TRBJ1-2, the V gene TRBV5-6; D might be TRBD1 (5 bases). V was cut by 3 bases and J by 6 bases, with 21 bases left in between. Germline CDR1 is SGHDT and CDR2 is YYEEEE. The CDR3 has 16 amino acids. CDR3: CASSWDSGGKLHGYTF. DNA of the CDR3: TGTGCCAGCAGCTGGGATTCTGGGGGGAAGTTACATGGCTACACCTTC.

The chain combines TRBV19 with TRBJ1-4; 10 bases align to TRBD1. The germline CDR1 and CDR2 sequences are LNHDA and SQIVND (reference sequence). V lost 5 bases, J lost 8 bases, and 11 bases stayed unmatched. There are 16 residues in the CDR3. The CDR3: CASSQNTGTGDEKLFF. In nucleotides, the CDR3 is TGTGCCAGTAGTCAAAACACCGGGACAGGGGACGAAAAACTGTTTTTT.

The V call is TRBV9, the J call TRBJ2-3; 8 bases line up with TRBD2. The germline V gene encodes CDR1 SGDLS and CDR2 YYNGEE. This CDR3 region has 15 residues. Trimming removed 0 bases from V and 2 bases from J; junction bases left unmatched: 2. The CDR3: CASSVDGGVTDTQYF. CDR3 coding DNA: TGTGCCAGCAGCGTAGACGGGGGGGTCACAGATACGCAGTATTTT.

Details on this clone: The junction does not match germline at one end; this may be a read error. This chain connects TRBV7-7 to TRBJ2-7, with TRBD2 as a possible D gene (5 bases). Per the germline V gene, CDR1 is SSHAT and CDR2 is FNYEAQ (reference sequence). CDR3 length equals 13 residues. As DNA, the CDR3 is TGTGCTAGCACCCAACTTCGGACTTACGAGCAGTACTTC. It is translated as CASTQLRTYEQYF.

The CDR3 loop is CASSYGTGARTEAFF. CDR3 DNA: TGCGCCAGCAGCTATGGGACAGGGGCTCGAACTGAAGCTTTCTTT. The chain is built from TRBV5-1 and TRBJ1-1, with TRBD1 identical over 10 bases. Trimming at V came to 3 bases and at J to 5 bases, leaving 7 bases not matched to a gene. CDR3 length: 15 amino acids. CDR1 is SGHRS, CDR2 YFSETQ, per germline.

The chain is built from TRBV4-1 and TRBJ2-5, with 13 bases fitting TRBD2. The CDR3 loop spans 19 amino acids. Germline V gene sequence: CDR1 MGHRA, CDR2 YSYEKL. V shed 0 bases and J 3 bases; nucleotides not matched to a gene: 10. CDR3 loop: CASSQDHRTSGGLKETQYF. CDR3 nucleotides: TGCGCCAGCAGCCAAGATCATCGGACTAGCGGGGGACTCAAAGAGACCCAGTACTTC.

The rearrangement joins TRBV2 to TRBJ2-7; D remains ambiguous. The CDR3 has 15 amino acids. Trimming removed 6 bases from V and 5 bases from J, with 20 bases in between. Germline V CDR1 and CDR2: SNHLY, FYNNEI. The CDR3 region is CASSAAGVGSDEQYF. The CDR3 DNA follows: TGTGCCAGCAGCGCGGCTGGGGTTGGGTCCGACGAGCAGTACTTC.

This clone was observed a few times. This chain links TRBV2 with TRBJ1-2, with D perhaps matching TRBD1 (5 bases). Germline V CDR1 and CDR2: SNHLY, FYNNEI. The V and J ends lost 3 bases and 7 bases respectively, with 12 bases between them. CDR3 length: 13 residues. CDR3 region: CASSDRLGAGYTF. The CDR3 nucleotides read TGTGCCAGCAGTGATAGGCTCGGGGCTGGCTACACCTTC.

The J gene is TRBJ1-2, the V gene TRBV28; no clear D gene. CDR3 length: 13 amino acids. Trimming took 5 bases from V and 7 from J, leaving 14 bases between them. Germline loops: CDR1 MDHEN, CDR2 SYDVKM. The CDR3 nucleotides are TGTGCCAGCAGTGCCCCCGCGGATAGTGGCTACACCTTC. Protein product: CASSAPADSGYTF.

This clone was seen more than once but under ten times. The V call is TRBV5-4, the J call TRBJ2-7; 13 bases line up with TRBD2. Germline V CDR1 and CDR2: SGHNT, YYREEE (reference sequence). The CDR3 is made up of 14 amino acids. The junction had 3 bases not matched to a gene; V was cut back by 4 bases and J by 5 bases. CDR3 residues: CASSKGLAGDEQYF. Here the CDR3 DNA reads TGTGCCAGCAGCAAAGGACTAGCGGGAGACGAGCAGTACTTC.

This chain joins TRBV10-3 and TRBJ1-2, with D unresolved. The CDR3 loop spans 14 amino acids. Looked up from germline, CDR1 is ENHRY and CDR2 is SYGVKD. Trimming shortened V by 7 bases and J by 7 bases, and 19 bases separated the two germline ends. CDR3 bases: TGTGCCATCAAACCGGGGAGGGTTCTGTTTGGCTACACCTTC. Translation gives CAIKPGRVLFGYTF.

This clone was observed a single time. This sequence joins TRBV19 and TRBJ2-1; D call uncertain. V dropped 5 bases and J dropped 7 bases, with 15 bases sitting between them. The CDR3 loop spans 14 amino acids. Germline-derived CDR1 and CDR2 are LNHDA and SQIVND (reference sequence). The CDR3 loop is CASSSATFLNEQFF. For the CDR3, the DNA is TGTGCCAGTAGTTCCGCGACGTTTCTAAATGAGCAGTTCTTC. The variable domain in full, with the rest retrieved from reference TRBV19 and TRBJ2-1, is DGGITQSPKYLFRKEGQNVTLSCEQNLNHDAMYWYRQDPGQGLRLIYYSQIVNDFQKGDIAEGYSVSREKKESFPLTVTSAQKNPTAFYLCASSSATFLNEQFFGPGTRLTVL.

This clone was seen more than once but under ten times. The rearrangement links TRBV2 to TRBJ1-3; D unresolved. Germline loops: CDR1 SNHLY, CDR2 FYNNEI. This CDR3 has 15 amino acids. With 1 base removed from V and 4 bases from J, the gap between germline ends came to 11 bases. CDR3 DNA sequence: TGTGCCAGCAGTGAAGTTCGGGGAACCGGAAACACCATATATTTT. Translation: CASSEVRGTGNTIYF.

The CDR3 sequence: CASSHWDRNTGELFF. CDR3 nucleotides: TGTGCCAGCAGCCACTGGGACAGGAACACCGGGGAGCTGTTTTTT. The genes are TRBV4-2 and TRBJ2-2, with TRBD1 matching over 7 bases. This CDR3 has 15 residues. The V and J ends lost 3 bases and 1 base, in that order; junction bases with no gene match: 2. Germline V gene data show CDR1 as LGHNA and CDR2 as YNFKEQ.